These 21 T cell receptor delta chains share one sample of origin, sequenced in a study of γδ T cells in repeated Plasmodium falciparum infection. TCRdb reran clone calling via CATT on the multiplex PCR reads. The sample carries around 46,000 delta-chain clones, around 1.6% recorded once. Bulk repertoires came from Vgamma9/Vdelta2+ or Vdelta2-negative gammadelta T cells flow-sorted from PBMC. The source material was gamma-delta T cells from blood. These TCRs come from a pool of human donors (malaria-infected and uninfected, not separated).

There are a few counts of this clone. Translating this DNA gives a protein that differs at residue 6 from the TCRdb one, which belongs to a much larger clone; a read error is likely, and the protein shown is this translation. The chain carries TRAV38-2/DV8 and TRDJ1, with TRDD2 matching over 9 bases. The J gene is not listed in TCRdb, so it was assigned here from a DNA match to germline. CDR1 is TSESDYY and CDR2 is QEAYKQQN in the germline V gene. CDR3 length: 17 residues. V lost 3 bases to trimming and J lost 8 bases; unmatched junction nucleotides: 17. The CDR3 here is CAYRTLGLPTPLSKLIF. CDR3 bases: TGTGCTTATAGGACCCTAGGCCTTCCTACCCCTCTATCGAAACTCATCTTT.

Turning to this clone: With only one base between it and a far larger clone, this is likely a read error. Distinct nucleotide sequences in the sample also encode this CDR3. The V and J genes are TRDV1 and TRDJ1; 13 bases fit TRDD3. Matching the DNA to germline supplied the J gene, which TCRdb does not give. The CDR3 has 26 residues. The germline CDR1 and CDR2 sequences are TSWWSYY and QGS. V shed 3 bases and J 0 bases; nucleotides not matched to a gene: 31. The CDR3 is CALGDLTSFSRTGGYALLTYTDKLIF. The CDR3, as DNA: TGTGCTCTTGGGGACCTAACTTCCTTCAGTCGTACTGGGGGATACGCCCTCCTCACTTACACCGATAAACTCATCTTT.

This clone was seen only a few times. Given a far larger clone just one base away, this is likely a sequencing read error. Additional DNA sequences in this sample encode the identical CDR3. The DNA of the CDR3 is TGTGCTCTTGGAGAACGTACGTTAGGGTTCCCCACCGATAAACTCATCTTT. Translating gives CALGERTLGFPTDKLIF. This sequence joins TRDV1 and TRDJ1, with D uncertain. The CDR3 spans 17 residues. The germline CDR1 and CDR2 sequences are TSWWSYY and QGS.

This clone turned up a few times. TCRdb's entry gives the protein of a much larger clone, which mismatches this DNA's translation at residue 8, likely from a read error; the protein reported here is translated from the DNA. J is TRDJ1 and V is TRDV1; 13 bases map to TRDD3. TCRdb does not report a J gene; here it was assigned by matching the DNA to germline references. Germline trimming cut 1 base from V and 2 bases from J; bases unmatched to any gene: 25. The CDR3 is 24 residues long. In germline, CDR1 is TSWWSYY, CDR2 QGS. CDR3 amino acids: CALGEPSSRATLLGDTEWTDKLIF. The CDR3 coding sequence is TGTGCTCTTGGGGAACCATCCTCTCGGGCGACCCTACTGGGGGATACGGAGTGGACCGATAAACTCATCTTT.

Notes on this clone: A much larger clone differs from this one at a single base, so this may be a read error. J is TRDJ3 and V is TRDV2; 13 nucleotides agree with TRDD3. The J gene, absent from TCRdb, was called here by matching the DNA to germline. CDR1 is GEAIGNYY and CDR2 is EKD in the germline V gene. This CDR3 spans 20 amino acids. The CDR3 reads CACDRLGDTVISWDTRQMFF. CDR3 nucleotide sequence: TGTGCCTGTGACCGACTGGGGGATACGGTCATATCCTGGGACACCAGACAGATGTTTTTC.

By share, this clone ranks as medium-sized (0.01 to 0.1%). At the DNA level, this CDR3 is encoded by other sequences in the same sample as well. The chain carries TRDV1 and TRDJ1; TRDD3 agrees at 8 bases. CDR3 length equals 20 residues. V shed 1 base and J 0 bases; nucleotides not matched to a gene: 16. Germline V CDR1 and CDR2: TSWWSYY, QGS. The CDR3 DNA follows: TGTGCTCTTGGGGAACGAGGCTACGCGGGGGATAAAGGGTACACCGATAAACTCATCTTT. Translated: CALGERGYAGDKGYTDKLIF.

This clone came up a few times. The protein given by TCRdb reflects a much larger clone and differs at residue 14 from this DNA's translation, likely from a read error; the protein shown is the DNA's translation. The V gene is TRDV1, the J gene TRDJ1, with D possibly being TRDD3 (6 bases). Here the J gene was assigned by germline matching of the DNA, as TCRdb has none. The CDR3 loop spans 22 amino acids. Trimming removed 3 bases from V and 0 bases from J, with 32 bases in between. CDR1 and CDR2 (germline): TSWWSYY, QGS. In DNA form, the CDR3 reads TGTGCTCTTGGGGATGGTAGAGTCTCGGGGTTCTCGGGGGGACCTTACACCGATAAACTCATCTTT. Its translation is CALGDGRVSGFSGGPYTDKLIF.

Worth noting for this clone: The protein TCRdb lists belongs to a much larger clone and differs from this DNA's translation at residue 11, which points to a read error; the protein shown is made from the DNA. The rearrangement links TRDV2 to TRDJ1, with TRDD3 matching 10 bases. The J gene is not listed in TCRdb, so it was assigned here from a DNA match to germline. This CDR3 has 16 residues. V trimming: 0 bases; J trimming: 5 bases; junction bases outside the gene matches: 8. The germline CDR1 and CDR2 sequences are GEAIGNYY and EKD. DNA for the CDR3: TGTGCCTGTGACACCATGTACTGGGGGATGATGGATAAACTCATCTTT. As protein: CACDTMYWGMMDKLIF.

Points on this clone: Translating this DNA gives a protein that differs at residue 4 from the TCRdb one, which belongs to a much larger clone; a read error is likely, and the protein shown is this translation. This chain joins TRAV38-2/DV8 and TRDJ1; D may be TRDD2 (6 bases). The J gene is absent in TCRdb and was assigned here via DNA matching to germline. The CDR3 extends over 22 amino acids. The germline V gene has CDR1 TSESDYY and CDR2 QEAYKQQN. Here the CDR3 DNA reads TGTGCTTATAAGAGCGTACTTCCTCGGTGTTGGTTGGGGACCTCGTACACCGATAAACTCATCTTT. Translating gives CAYKSVLPRCWLGTSYTDKLIF.

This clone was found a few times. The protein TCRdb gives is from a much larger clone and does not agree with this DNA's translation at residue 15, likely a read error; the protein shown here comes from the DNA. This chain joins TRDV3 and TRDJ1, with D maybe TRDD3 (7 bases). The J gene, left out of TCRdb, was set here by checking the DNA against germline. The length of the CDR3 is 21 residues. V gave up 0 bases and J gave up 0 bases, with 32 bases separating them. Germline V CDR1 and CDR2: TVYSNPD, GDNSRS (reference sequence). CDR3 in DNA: TGTGCCTTTAGAGCGCCTTCCCCCCTGGGGGCCATATGGGCGAACACCGATAAACTCATCTTT. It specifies CAFRAPSPLGAIWANTDKLIF.

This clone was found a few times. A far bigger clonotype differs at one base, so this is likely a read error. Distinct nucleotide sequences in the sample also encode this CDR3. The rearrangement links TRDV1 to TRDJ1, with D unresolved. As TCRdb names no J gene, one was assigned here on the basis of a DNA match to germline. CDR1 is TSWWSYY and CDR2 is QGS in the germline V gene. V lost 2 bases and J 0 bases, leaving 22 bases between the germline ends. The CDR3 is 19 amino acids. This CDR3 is CALGELSLLPLTYTDKLIF. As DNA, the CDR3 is TGTGCTCTTGGGGAATTGAGCCTCCTCCCACTAACATACACCGATAAACTCATCTTT.

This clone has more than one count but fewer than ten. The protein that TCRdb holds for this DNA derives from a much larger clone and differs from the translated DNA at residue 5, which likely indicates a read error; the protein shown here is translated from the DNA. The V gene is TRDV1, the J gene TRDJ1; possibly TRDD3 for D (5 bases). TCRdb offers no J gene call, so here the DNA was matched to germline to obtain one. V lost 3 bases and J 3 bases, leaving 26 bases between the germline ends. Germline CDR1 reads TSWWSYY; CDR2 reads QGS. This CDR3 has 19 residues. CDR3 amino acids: CALGDSPRTGGCNSDKLIF. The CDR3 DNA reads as TGTGCTCTTGGGGATAGTCCTCGTACTGGTGGATGTAACTCCGATAAACTCATCTTT.

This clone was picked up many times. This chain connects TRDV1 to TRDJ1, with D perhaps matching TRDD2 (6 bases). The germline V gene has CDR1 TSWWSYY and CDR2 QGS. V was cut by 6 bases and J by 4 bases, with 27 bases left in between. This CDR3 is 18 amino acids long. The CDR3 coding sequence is TGTGCTCTTGGTATTAATGTGCTTGGAGTACTTCCTTACGATAAACTCATCTTT. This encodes CALGINVLGVLPYDKLIF.

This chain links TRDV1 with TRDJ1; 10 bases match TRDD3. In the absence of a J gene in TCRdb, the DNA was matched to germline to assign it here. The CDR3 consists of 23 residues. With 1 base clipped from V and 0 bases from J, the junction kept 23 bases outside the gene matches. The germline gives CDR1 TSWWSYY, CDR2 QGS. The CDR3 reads CALGEPDASYGCLGDKDTDKLIF. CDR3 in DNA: TGTGCTCTTGGGGAACCCGACGCTTCCTACGGTTGTCTGGGGGATAAGGACACCGATAAACTCATCTTT.

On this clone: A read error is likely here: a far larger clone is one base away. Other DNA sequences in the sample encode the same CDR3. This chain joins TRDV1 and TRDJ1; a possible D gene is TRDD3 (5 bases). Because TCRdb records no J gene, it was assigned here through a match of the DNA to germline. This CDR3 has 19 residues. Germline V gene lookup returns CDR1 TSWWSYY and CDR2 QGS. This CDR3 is CALGVNFFLWPRETDKLIF. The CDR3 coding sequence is TGTGCCCTTGGGGTAAACTTTTTTCTATGGCCCCGAGAGACCGATAAACTCATCTTT.

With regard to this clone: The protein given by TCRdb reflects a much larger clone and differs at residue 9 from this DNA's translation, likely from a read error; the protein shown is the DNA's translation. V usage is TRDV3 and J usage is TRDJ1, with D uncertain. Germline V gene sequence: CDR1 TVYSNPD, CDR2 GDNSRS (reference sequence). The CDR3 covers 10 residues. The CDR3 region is CAFRLSKLTF. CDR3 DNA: TGTGCCTTTCGATTGAGTAAACTCACCTTT.

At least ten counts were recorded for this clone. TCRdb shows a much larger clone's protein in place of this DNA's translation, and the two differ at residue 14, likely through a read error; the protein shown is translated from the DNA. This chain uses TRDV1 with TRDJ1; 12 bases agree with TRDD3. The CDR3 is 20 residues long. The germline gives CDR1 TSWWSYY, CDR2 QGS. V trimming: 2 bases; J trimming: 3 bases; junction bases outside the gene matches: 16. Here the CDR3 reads CALGEVTLLYWGIHPDKLIF. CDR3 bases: TGTGCTCTTGGGGAAGTCACCCTTTTGTACTGGGGGATACACCCCGATAAACTCATCTTT.

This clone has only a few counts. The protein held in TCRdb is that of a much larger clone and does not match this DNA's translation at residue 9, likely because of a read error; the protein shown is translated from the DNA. CDR3 in amino acids: CALGDLDGAGGYVIYTDKLIF. The CDR3 DNA sequence: TGTGCTCTTGGGGATCTGGACGGTGCTGGGGGATACGTCATATACACCGATAAACTCATCTTT. The chain links TRDV1 to TRDJ1; 12 bases match TRDD3. J was trimmed by 0 bases and V by 3 bases; bases with no gene match: 17. Germline V CDR1 and CDR2: TSWWSYY, QGS. The CDR3 consists of 21 residues.

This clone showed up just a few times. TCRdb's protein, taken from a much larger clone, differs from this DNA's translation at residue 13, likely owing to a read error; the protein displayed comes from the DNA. As DNA, the CDR3 is TGTGCCTGTGACACCGCGGGGGATCGTGGCACCGATGAACTCATCTTT. It is translated as CACDTAGDRGTDELIF. V usage is TRDV2 and J usage is TRDJ1, with 7 bases that match TRDD3. The J gene is not listed in TCRdb, so it was assigned here from a DNA match to germline. Germline loops: CDR1 GEAIGNYY, CDR2 EKD. The CDR3 is 16 amino acids.

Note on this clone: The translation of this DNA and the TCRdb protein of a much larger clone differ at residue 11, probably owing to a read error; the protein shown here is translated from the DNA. The CDR3 spells CALGELGSLSAGGYIPDKLIF. CDR3 nucleotide sequence: TGTGCTCTTGGGGAACTAGGTAGCCTGTCTGCTGGGGGATACATCCCCGATAAACTCATCTTT. This chain joins TRDV1 and TRDJ1; 11 bases map to TRDD3. The J gene, not given by TCRdb, was assigned here from a germline match of the nucleotide sequence. Germline assignment: CDR1 TSWWSYY and CDR2 QGS. V shed 0 bases, J shed 3 bases, and the junction held 18 bases outside the gene matches. This CDR3 has 21 residues.

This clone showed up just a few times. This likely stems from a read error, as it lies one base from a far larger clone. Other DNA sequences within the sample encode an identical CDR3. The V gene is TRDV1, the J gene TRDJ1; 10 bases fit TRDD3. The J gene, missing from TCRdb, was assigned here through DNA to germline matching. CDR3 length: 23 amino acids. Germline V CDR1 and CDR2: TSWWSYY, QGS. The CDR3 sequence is CALGEFFPFSYVGGYVATDKLIF. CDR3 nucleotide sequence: TGTGCTCTTGGGGAATTTTTTCCGTTTTCCTACGTGGGGGGATACGTAGCCACCGACAAACTCATCTTT.